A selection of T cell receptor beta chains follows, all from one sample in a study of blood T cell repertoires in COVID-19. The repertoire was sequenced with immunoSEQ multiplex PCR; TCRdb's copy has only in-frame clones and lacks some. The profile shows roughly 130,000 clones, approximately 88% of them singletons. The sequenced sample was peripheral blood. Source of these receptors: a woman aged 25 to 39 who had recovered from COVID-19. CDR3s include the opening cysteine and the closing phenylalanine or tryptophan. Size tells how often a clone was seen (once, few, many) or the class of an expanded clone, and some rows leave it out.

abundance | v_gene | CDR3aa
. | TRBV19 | CASSLTSTDTQYF
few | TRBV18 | CASSQATLGYEQYF
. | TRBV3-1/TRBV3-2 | CASSYRQGYGYTF
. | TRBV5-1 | CASSSSGAYEQYF
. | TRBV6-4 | CASSPNLQETQYF
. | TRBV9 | CASSVGFRVGTTEQFF
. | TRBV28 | CASGQESYEQYF
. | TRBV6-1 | CASSEWQGADNSPLHF
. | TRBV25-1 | CASSEVRRGKYGYTF
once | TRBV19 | CASSTPGLAGVQQFF
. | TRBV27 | CASSCRQVPPREQYF
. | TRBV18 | CASSPRLAGNNEQFF
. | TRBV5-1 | CASSHGLAGPYEQYF
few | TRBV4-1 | CASSHGVGDAGYEQYF
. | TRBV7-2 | CASSLGQGDRSYEQYF
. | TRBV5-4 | CASSLGSQGNTGELFF